This T cell receptor (beta chain) is drawn from a study of T cell clonotyping in hematopoietic cell transplantation. This CDR3 has 14 amino acids. Per germline, CDR1 MNHEY and CDR2 SMNVEV (reference sequence). The ends were cut back, 2 bases at V and 4 bases at J, with 12 bases in the middle. Profiling relied on immunoSEQ multiplex PCR, and the TCRdb table lists in-frame clones only, not all of them. The sample records 15,000 to 20,000 clones, approximately 83% being singletons. The receptor was isolated from a woman aged 40-49 years in good health. Some clones in this sample may be carry-over from other donors' samples. Sequencing was carried out using peripheral blood mononuclear cells. J is TRBJ2-7 and V is TRBV27; D may match TRBD1 or TRBD2 (5 bases each). CDR3 loop: CASSLTGRPYEQYF. CDR3 DNA sequence: TGTGCCAGCAGTTTAACGGGACGCCCATACGAGCAGTACTTC.